This TCR beta chain was retrieved from a study of blood T cell repertoires in COVID-19. Study as a whole: COVID-19 samples collected from the United States, Italy and Spain covered acute and convalescent phases. Sample material is recorded as cDNA or gDNA derived from T cells, B-cell-depleted T cells, or PBMCs.

Original processing notes: Reference gene primer amplification gave estimated nucleated cell counts. TCRdb's table, derived via immunoSEQ multiplex PCR, lists solely in-frame clones and lacks some. V, J and clone size derive from that table, while D and trimming were established from the DNA sequence. The sample records 130,000 to 150,000 clones, roughly 90% being singletons. CDR1 is SGDLS, CDR2 YYNGEE, per germline. V gave up 2 bases and J gave up 4 bases, with 12 bases separating them. CDR3 length: 15 amino acids. Participant-reported clinical history was the basis for cohort assignment. The chain carries TRBV9 and TRBJ1-4; D not certain. The TCR sequence derives from a woman aged 25 to 39 with acute COVID-19. Specimen: PBMCs or T cells enriched from blood (not recorded which). Here the CDR3 reads CASSVSPSDNEKLFF. The CDR3 DNA reads TGTGCCAGCAGCGTCAGCCCTAGCGATAATGAAAAACTGTTTTTT.